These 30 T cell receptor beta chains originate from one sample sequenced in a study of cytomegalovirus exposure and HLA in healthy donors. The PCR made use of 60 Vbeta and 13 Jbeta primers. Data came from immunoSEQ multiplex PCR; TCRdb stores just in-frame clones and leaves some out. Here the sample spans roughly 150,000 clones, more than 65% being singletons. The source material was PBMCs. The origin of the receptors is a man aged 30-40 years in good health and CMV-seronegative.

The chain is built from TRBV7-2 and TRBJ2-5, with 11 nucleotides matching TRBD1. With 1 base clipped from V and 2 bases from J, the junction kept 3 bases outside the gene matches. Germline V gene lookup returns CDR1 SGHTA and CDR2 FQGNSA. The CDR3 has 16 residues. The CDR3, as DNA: TGTGCCAGCAGCTTAGTAGGGGACAGGGGGCAAGAGACCCAGTACTTC. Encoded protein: CASSLVGDRGQETQYF.

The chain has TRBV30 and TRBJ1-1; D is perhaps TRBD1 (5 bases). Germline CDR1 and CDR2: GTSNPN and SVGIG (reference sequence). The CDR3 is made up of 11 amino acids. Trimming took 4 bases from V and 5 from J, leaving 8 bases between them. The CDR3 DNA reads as TGTGCCTGGACCCGGGGGACTGAAGCTTTCTTT. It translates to CAWTRGTEAFF.

The CDR3 nucleotides are TGTGCCAGCAGTTTTGGGGGACCGGGGGAGCCCCAGCATTTT. Translated: CASSFGGPGEPQHF. The V and J genes are TRBV28 and TRBJ1-5, with a tentative D call TRBD1 (5 bases). The CDR3 sequence is 14 residues long. Per germline, CDR1 MDHEN and CDR2 SYDVKM. V lost 3 bases, J lost 8 bases, and 14 bases lay in between.

This chain's CDR3 is CASSLASGLAKNIQYF. As DNA, the CDR3 is TGTGCCAGCAGCTTGGCGTCAGGCCTAGCCAAAAACATTCAGTACTTC. This sequence joins TRBV5-4 and TRBJ2-4; D gene ambiguous. With 0 bases removed from V and 0 bases from J, the gap between germline ends came to 10 bases. The CDR3 spans 16 residues. The germline gives CDR1 SGHNT, CDR2 YYREEE (reference sequence).

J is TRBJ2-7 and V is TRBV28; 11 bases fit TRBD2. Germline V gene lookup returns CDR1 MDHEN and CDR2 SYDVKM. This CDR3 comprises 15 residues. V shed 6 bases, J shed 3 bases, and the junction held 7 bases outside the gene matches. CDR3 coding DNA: TGTGCCAGCAGAGATACTAGCGGGAGTCACTACGAGCAGTACTTC. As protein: CASRDTSGSHYEQYF. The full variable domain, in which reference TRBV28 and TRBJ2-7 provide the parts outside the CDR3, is DVKVTQSSRYLVKRTGEKVFLECVQDMDHENMFWYRQDPGLGLRLIYFSYDVKMKEKGDIPEGYSVSREKKERFSLILESASTNQTSMYLCASRDTSGSHYEQYFGPGTRLTVT.

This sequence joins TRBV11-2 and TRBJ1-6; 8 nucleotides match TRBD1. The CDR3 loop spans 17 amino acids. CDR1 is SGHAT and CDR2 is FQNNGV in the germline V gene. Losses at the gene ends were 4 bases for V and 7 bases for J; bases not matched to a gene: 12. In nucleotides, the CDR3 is TGTGCCAGCAGCTCGGACAGGGTCTGGGGGTCAAATTCACCCCTCCACTTT. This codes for CASSSDRVWGSNSPLHF.

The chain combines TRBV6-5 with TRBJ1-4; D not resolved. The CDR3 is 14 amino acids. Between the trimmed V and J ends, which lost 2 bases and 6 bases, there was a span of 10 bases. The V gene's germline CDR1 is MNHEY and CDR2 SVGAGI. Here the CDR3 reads CASSYGLNDEKLFF. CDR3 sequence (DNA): TGTGCCAGCAGTTACGGTCTAAACGATGAAAAACTGTTTTTT.

The CDR3 here is CASRSPLGGIQETQYF. The CDR3 DNA is TGTGCCAGCAGATCCCCTCTGGGGGGGATTCAAGAGACCCAGTACTTC. The rearrangement joins TRBV28 to TRBJ2-5; 7 bases are a match to TRBD2. Germline V CDR1 and CDR2: MDHEN, SYDVKM. Trimming cost V 6 bases and J 2 bases; bases outside gene matches: 12. This CDR3 spans 16 amino acids.

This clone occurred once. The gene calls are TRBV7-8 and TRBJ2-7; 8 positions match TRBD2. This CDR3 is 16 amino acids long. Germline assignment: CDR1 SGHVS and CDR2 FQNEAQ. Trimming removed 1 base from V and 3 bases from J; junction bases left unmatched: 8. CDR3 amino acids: CASSLERLAGFYEQYF. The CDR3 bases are TGTGCCAGCAGCTTAGAGAGGCTAGCGGGTTTCTACGAGCAGTACTTC. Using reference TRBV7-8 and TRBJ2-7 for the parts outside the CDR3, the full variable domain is GAGVSQSPRYKVAKRGQDVALRCDPISGHVSLFWYQQALGQGPEFLTYFQNEAQLDKSGLPSDRFFAERPEGSVSTLKIQRTQQEDSAVYLCASSLERLAGFYEQYFGPGTRLTVT.

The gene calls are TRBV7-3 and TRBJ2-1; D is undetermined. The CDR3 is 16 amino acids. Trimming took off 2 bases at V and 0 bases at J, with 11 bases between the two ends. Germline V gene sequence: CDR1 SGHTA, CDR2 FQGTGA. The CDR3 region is CASSLSGRASYNEQFF. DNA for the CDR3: TGTGCCAGCAGCTTATCGGGTCGAGCCTCCTACAATGAGCAGTTCTTC.

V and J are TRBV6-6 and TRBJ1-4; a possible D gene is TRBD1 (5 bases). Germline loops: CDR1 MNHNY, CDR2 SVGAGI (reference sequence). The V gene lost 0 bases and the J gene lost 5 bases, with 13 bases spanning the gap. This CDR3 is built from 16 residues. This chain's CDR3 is CASSYSGGFGNEKLFF. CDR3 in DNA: TGTGCCAGCAGTTACTCGGGGGGTTTCGGGAATGAAAAACTGTTTTTT.

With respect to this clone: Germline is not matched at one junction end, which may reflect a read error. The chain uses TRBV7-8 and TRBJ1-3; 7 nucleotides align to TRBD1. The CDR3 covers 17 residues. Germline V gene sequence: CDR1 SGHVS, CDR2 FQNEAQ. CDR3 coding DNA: TGTGCCAGCAGCTTAGCGATATCACAGGGGTGGGGAAGCACCATATATTTT. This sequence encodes CASSLAISQGWGSTIYF.

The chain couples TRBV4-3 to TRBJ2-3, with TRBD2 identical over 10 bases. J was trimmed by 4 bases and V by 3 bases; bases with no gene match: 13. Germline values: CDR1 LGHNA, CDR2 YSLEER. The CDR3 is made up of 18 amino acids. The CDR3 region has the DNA TGCGCCAGCAGCCATGGTCTCATTAGCGGGGGGTTGCCAGATACGCAGTATTTT. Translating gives CASSHGLISGGLPDTQYF.

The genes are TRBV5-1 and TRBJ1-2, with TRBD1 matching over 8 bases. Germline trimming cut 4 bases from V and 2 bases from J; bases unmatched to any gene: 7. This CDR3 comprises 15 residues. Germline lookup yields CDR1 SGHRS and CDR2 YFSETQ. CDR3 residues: CASSQRQGPNYGYTF. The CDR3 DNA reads TGCGCCAGCAGCCAAAGACAGGGGCCAAACTATGGCTACACCTTC.

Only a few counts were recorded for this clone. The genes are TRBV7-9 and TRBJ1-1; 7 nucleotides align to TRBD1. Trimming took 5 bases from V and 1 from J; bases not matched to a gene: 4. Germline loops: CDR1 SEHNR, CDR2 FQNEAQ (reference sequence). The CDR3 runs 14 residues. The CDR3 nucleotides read TGTGCCAGCAGCGCGGGACAGAAGAACACTGAAGCTTTCTTT. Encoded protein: CASSAGQKNTEAFF.

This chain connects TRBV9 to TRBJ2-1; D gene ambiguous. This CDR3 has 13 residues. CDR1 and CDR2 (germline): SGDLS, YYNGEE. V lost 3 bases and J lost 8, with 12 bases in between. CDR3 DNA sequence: TGTGCCAGCAGCGCTGGGCTCAACGATGAGCAGTTCTTC. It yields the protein CASSAGLNDEQFF.

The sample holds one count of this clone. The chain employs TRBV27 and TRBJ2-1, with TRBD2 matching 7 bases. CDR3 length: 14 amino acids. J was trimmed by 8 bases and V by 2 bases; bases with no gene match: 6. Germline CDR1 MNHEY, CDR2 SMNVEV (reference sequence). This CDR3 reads CASSLTRLAHEQFF. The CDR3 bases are TGTGCCAGCAGTTTAACGAGACTAGCCCATGAGCAGTTCTTC.

As DNA, the CDR3 is TGTGCCAGCAGCTTAGGGGGGGGCGGAAGCTCCTACGAGCAGTACTTC. Amino acids: CASSLGGGGSSYEQYF. This sequence joins TRBV7-9 and TRBJ2-5, with D possibly being TRBD2 (7 bases). The assigned J gene may be wrong: the sequence end matches TRBJ2-7 better. Germline CDR1 is SEHNR and CDR2 is FQNEAQ (reference sequence). This CDR3 has 16 amino acids.

CDR3 nucleotide sequence: TGTGCCAGCAACGGCGGGAACTCCTACGAGCAGTACTTC. Translating gives CASNGGNSYEQYF. V gene TRBV7-2 combines with J gene TRBJ2-7, with TRBD2 as a possible D gene (6 bases). The CDR3 is made up of 13 amino acids. Between the trimmed V and J ends, which lost 7 bases and 0 bases, there was a span of 10 bases. CDR1 and CDR2 from the germline V gene are SGHTA and FQGNSA.

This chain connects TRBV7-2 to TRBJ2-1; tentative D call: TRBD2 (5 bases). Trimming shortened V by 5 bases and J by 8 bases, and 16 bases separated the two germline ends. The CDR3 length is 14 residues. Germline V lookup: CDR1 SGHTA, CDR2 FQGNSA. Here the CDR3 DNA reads TGTGCCAGCAGCACCCCTAGGGAGTTCGATGAGCAGTTCTTC. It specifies CASSTPREFDEQFF.

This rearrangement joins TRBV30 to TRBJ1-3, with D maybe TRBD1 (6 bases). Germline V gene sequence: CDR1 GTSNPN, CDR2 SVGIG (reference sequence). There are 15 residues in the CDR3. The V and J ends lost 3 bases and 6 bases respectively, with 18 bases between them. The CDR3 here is CAWSPVRGAVNTIYF. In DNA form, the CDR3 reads TGTGCCTGGAGCCCCGTTCGGGGGGCCGTAAACACCATATATTTT. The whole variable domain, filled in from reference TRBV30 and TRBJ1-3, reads SQTIHQWPATLVQPVGSPLSLECTVEGTSNPNLYWYRQAAGRGLQLLFYSVGIGQISSEVPQNLSASRPQDRQFILSSKKLLLSDSGFYLCAWSPVRGAVNTIYFGEGSWLTVV.

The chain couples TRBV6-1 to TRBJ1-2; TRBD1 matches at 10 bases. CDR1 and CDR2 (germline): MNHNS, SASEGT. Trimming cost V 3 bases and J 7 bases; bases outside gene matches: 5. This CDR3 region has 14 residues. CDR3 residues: CASSESGTGAGYTF. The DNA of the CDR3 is TGTGCCAGCAGTGAGTCCGGGACAGGGGCTGGCTACACCTTC.

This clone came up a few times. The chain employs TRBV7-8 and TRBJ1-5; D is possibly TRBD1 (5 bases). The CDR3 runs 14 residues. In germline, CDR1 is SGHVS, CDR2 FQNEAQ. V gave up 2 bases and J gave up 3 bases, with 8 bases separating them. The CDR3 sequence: CASSLPGNNQPQHF. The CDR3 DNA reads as TGTGCCAGCAGCTTACCAGGGAACAATCAGCCCCAGCATTTT.

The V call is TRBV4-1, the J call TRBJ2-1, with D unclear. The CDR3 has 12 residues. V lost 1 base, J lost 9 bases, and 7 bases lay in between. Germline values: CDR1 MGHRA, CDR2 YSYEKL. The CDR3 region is CASSQARSEQFF. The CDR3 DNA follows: TGCGCCAGCAGCCAAGCTCGCAGTGAGCAGTTCTTC.

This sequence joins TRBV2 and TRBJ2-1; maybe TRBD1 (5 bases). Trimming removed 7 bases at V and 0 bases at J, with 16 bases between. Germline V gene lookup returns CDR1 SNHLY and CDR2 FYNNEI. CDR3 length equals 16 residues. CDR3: CASTPPTRASYNEQFF. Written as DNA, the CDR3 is TGTGCCAGCACCCCCCCCACCAGGGCCTCCTACAATGAGCAGTTCTTC.

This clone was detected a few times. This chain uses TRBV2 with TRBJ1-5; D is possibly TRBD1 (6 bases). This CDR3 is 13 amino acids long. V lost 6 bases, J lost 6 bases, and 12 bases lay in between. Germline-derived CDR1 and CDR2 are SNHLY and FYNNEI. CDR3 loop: CASRVQGSQPQHF. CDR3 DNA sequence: TGTGCCAGCAGGGTACAGGGAAGTCAGCCCCAGCATTTT.

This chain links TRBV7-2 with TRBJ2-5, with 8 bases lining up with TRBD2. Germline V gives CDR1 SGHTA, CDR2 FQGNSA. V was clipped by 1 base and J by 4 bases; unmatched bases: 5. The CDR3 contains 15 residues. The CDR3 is CASSLGERERETQYF. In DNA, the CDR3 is TGTGCCAGCAGCTTAGGCGAGCGGGAGCGAGAGACCCAGTACTTC.

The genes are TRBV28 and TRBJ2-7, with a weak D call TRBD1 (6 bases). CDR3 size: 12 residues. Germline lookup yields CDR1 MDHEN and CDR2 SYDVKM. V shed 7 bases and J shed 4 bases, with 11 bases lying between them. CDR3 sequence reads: CASNYREYEQYF. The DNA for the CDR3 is TGTGCCAGCAACTACAGGGAATACGAGCAGTACTTC.

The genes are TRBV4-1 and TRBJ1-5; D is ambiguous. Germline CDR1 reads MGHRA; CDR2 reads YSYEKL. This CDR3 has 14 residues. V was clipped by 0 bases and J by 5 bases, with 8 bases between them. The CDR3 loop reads CASSQDGQYQPQHF. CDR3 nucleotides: TGCGCCAGCAGCCAAGATGGGCAGTATCAGCCCCAGCATTTT.

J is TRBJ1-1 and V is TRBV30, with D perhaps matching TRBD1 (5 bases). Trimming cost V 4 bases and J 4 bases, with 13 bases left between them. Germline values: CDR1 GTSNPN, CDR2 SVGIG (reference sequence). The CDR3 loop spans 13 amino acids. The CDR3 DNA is TGTGCCTGGACCCCAAGGGGAATCACTGAAGCTTTCTTT. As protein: CAWTPRGITEAFF.